The T cell receptor (beta chain) under discussion was sequenced for a study of T cells in Graves' hyperthyroidism and ophthalmopathy. RNA transcripts served as the template for amplifying TCR beta CDR3 regions. The HTBI primer set served for first-round RT-PCR of the TCR CDR3. Via MiXCR, TCRdb re-called the multiplex PCR reads, giving one row per CDR3 protein. The profile shows roughly 630,000 distinct CDR3 sequences, around a sixth of them singletons. In this sample, this clonotype turned up many times. This receptor was taken from a woman aged 25 to 39 with Graves' hyperthyroidism. The material sequenced was blood.

CDR3 nucleotides: TGTGCCAGCAGTCGGACATTCGGGGATGGCTACACCTTC. This sequence encodes CASSRTFGDGYTF. V and J are TRBV6-1 and TRBJ1-2, with D possibly matching TRBD1 (5 bases). Per the germline V gene, CDR1 is MNHNS and CDR2 is SASEGT. Trimming took off 5 bases at V and 6 bases at J, with 13 bases between the two ends. The CDR3 extends over 13 amino acids.